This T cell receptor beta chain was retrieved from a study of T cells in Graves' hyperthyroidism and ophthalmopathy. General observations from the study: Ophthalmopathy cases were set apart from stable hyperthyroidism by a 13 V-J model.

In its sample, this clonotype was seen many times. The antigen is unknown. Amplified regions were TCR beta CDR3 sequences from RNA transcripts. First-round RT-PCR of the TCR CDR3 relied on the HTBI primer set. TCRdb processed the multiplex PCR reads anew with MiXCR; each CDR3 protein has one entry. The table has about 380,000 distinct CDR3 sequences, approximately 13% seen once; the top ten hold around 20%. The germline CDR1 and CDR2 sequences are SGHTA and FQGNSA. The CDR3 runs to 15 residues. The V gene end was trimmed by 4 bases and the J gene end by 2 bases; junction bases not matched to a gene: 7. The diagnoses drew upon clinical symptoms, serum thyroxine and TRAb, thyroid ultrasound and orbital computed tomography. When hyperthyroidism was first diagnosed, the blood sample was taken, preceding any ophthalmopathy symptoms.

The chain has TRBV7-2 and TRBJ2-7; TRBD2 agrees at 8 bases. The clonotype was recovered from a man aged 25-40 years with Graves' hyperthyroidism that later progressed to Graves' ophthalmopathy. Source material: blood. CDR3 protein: CASSYQRGTTYEQYF. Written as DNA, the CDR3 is TGTGCCAGCAGCTACCAGCGGGGGACGACCTACGAGCAGTACTTC.